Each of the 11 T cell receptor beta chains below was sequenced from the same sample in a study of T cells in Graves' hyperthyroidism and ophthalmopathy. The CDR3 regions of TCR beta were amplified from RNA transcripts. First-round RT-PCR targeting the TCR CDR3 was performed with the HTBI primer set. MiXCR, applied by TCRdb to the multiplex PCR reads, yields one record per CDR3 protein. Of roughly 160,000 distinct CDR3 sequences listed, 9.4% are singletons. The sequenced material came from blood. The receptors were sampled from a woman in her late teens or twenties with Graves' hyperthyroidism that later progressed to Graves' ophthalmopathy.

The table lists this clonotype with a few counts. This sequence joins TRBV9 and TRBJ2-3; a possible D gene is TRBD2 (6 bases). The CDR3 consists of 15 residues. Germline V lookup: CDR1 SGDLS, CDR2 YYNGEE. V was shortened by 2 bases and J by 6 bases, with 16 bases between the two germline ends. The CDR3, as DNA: TGTGCCAGCAGCGTCTTTAACGGGGGAAGCGATACGCAGTATTTT. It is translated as CASSVFNGGSDTQYF.

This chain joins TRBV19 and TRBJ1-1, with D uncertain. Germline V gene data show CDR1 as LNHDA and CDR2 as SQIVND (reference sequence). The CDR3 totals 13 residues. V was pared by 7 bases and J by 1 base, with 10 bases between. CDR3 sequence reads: CASNRGSNTEAFF. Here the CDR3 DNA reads TGTGCCAGTAACCGGGGATCGAACACTGAAGCTTTCTTT.

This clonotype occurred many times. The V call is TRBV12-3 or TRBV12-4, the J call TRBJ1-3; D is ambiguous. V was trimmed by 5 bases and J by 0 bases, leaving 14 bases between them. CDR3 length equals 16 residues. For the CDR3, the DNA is TGTGCCAGCAGTCCCGCCCCGGGAAACTCTGGAAACACCATATATTTT. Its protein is CASSPAPGNSGNTIYF.

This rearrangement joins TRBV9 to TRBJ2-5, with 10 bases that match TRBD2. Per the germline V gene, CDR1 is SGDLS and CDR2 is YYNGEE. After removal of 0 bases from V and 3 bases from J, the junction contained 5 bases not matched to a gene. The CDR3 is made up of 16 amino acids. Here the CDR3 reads CASSVAERGGEETQYF. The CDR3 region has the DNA TGTGCCAGCAGCGTAGCGGAGCGGGGGGGAGAAGAGACCCAGTACTTC. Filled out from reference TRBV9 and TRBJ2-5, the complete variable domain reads DSGVTQTPKHLITATGQRVTLRCSPRSGDLSVYWYQQSLDQGLQFLIQYYNGEERAKGNILERFSAQQFPDLHSELNLSSLELGDSALYFCASSVAERGGEETQYFGPGTRLLVL.

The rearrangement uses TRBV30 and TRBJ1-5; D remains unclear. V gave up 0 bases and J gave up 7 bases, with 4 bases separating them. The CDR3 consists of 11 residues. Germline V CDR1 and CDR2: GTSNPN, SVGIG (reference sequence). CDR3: CAWSVKQPQHF. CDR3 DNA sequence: TGTGCCTGGAGTGTAAAACAGCCCCAGCATTTT.

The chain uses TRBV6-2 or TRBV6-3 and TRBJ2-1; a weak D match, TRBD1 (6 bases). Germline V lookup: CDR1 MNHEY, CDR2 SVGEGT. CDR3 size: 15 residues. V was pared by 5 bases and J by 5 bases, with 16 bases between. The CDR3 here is CASSGTNQANNEQFF. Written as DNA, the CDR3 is TGTGCCAGCAGTGGGACAAACCAAGCAAACAATGAGCAGTTCTTC.

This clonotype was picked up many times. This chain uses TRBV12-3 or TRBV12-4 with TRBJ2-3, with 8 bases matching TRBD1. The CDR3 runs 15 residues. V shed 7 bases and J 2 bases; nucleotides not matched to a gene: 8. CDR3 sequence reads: CASNADRDLTDTQYF. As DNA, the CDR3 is TGTGCCAGCAATGCGGACAGGGATCTCACAGATACGCAGTATTTT.

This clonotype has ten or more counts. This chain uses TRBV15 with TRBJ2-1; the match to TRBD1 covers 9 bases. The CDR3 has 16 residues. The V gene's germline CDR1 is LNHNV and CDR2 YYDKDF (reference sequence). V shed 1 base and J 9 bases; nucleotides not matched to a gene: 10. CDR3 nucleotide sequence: TGTGCCACCAGCAGAGCGTTGGGACAGGGTGGCGGTGAGCAGTTCTTC. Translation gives CATSRALGQGGGEQFF.

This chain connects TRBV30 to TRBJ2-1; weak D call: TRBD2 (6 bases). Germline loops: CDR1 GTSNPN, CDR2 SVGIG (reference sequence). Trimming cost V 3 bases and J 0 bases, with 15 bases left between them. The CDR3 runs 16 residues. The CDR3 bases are TGTGCCTGGAGATCGAGTGGACTATCCTCCTACAATGAGCAGTTCTTC. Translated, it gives CAWRSSGLSSYNEQFF.

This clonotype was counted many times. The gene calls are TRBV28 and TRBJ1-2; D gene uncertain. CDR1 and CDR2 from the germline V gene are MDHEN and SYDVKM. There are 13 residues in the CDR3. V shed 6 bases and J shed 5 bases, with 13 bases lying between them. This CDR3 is CASSQPSGYGYTF. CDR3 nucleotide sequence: TGTGCCAGCAGCCAACCTTCAGGTTATGGCTACACCTTC.

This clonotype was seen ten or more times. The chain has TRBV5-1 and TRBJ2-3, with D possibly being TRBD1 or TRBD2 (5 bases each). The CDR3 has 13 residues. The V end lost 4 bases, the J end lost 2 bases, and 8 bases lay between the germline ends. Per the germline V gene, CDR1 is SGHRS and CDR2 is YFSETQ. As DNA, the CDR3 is TGCGCCAGCAGCGGGGGATACACAGATACGCAGTATTTT. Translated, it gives CASSGGYTDTQYF.